This T cell receptor (beta chain) was recorded in a study of blood T cell repertoires in COVID-19. Across the whole study: There were acute and convalescent COVID-19 samples, and they came from the United States, Italy and Spain. The cDNA or gDNA used as material had been derived from T cells, B-cell-depleted T cells, or PBMCs.

CDR3 length: 14 amino acids. The V and J ends lost 4 bases and 2 bases respectively, with 13 bases between them. Germline-derived CDR1 and CDR2 are SGHNT and YYREEE (reference sequence). In the authors' workflow: Reference gene primer amplification yielded estimated nucleated cell counts. Produced via immunoSEQ multiplex PCR; TCRdb's table is partial and in-frame only. That table supplies the V and J calls and clone size; D and trimming were determined from the DNA. The sample has more than 35,000 clones, roughly 90% seen once. Sequencing was performed on peripheral blood. The gene calls are TRBV5-4 and TRBJ2-7; D possibly corresponds to TRBD1 (6 bases). This receptor was obtained from a man aged 65-85 years with active COVID-19. CDR3 in DNA: TGTGCCAGCAGCCGGGACATCCGGACCTACGAGCAGTACTTC. It yields the protein CASSRDIRTYEQYF.